These 4 T cell receptor beta chains were sequenced from one sample in a study of T cell repertoires in cytomegalovirus infection (dated by TCRdb to between 2018 and 2021). The treatment or condition label, as the study defines it: in vitro stimulation with specific CMV peptide epitopes to enrich CMV-specific T cells. These receptors lack a known antigen. Data came from an Illumina HiSeq 1500. The public reads were reanalyzed by TCRdb: fastp trimming at Q25, MiXCR alignment, in-frame beta chains only. Entries that share a CDR3 protein sequence are merged under the most common genes and DNA. In all, the sample holds roughly 150,000 distinct CDR3 sequences, and less than 25% of those were seen once. The top ten constitute about 25% of the sample. This specimen consisted of CD8+ T cells from cultured PBMCs, obtained from culture after CMV antigen stimulation. These receptors came from a human donor in good health (CMV status not recorded). Some clones in this sample may be carry-over from other donors' samples.

This clonotype was seen a few times. The CDR3 protein is CASSEPGEAYGDQPQHF. The CDR3 DNA reads as TGTGCCAGCAGCGAGCCGGGGGAGGCCTATGGCGATCAGCCCCAGCATTTT. The chain couples TRBV7-9 to TRBJ1-5; maybe TRBD1 (5 bases). V gave up 5 bases and J gave up 5 bases, with 22 bases separating them. Germline V lookup: CDR1 SEHNR, CDR2 FQNEAQ (reference sequence). CDR3 length equals 17 residues.

This rearrangement joins TRBV6-5 to TRBJ1-2; 9 bases are shared with TRBD1. V dropped 2 bases and J dropped 4; count of bases not matched to a gene: 5. The CDR3 is 15 residues long. The germline CDR1 and CDR2 sequences are MNHEY and SVGAGI. This chain's CDR3 is CASSYGTGWGYGYTF. DNA of the CDR3: TGTGCCAGCAGTTACGGGACAGGGTGGGGCTATGGCTACACCTTC.

J is TRBJ1-5 and V is TRBV7-8; a possible D gene is TRBD1 (6 bases). CDR1 is SGHVS, CDR2 FQNEAQ, per germline. V gave up 1 base and J gave up 3 bases, with 10 bases separating them. The CDR3 has 15 residues. The CDR3 here is CASSLVQGYNQPQHF. The CDR3 nucleotides are TGTGCCAGCAGCTTAGTACAGGGCTACAATCAGCCCCAGCATTTT.

This chain connects TRBV7-9 to TRBJ1-1, with 9 bases matching TRBD1. J was trimmed by 5 bases and V by 8 bases; bases with no gene match: 3. CDR3 length: 12 residues. The germline V gene has CDR1 SEHNR and CDR2 FQNEAQ (reference sequence). CDR3 in DNA: TGTGCCAGCCGTGACAGGGGGACTGAAGCTTTCTTT. Its translation: CASRDRGTEAFF.